These 6 T cell receptor beta chains originate from one sample sequenced in a study of blood T cell repertoires in COVID-19. TCRdb keeps only in-frame clones here, not all; method: immunoSEQ multiplex PCR. The sample lists fewer than 90,000 clones, over 70% seen once, with about 4% in the top ten. The sequenced sample consisted of peripheral blood. The source of these receptors is a woman between 45 and 65 years old with acute or convalescent COVID-19.

The chain has TRBV19 and TRBJ2-7; D gene ambiguous. The CDR3 length is 14 residues. V was trimmed by 8 bases and J by 0 bases, leaving 14 bases between them. Germline-derived CDR1 and CDR2 are LNHDA and SQIVND (reference sequence). The CDR3 reads CASAPTRSSYEQYF. CDR3 DNA: TGTGCCAGTGCCCCGACACGAAGCTCCTACGAGCAGTACTTC.

The chain employs TRBV20-1 and TRBJ1-1; D call uncertain. The CDR3 covers 13 residues. Trimming took 3 bases from V and 1 from J, leaving 9 bases between them. The V gene's germline CDR1 is DFQATT and CDR2 SNEGSKA (reference sequence). The CDR3 DNA is TGCAGTGCTAGTACCGGGAGGAACACTGAAGCTTTCTTT. Translation gives CSASTGRNTEAFF.

The chain joins TRBV19 to TRBJ1-3, with 9 bases identical to TRBD1. This CDR3 contains 16 residues. V shed 4 bases, J shed 2 bases, and the junction held 6 bases outside the gene matches. Germline V gives CDR1 LNHDA, CDR2 SQIVND (reference sequence). CDR3: CASSTGQGRTGNTIYF. In nucleotides, the CDR3 is TGTGCCAGTAGTACTGGACAGGGGCGTACTGGAAACACCATATATTTT.

The chain joins TRBV6-2 or TRBV6-3 to TRBJ2-1; D call uncertain. The CDR3 has 16 amino acids. V was clipped by 0 bases and J by 0 bases, with 9 bases between them. Per the germline V gene, CDR1 is MNHEY and CDR2 is SVGEGT. CDR3 nucleotide sequence: TGTGCCAGCAGTTACTCGACTGTCGCCTCCTACAATGAGCAGTTCTTC. The encoded protein is CASSYSTVASYNEQFF.

This chain links TRBV5-5 with TRBJ1-1; TRBD1 agrees at 12 bases. The junction had 12 bases not matched to a gene; V was cut back by 4 bases and J by 5 bases. CDR3 length: 17 amino acids. Germline V gives CDR1 SGHKS, CDR2 YYEKEE (reference sequence). Here the CDR3 reads CASSDLGGTGGETEAFF. The DNA of the CDR3 is TGTGCCAGCAGCGATCTTGGGGGGACAGGGGGCGAAACTGAAGCTTTCTTT. The full variable domain, rest sourced from reference TRBV5-5 and TRBJ1-1, is DAGVTQSPTHLIKTRGQQVTLRCSPISGHKSVSWYQQVLGQGPQFIFQYYEKEERGRGNFPDRFSARQFPNYSSELNVNALLLGDSALYLCASSDLGGTGGETEAFFGQGTRLTVV.

This sequence joins TRBV27 and TRBJ1-2, with 8 bases aligning to TRBD1. CDR3 length equals 14 residues. Germline loops: CDR1 MNHEY, CDR2 SMNVEV (reference sequence). Losses at the gene ends were 0 bases for V and 8 bases for J; bases not matched to a gene: 5. In DNA, the CDR3 is TGTGCCAGCAGTTTATCGGCAGGGGGCATCGGCTACACCTTC. Amino acid sequence: CASSLSAGGIGYTF.